The 14 T cell receptor beta chains below were found in one sample sequenced in a study of identical twins. MiXCR, applied by TCRdb to the 5' RACE reads, yields one record per CDR3 protein. The sample consists of some 97,000 distinct CDR3 sequences, 5.9% of them appearing once. The sequencing sample was made of memory T cells sorted from blood. The receptors here all came from a woman aged 45-59 years in good health.

J is TRBJ2-7 and V is TRBV2; TRBD2 agrees at 8 bases. V was clipped by 8 bases and J by 2 bases; unmatched bases: 5. The CDR3 has 13 residues. Germline V lookup: CDR1 SNHLY, CDR2 FYNNEI. CDR3 DNA sequence: TGTGCCAGCCTCCGGGAGGGAGCCTACGAGCAGTACGTC. Amino acids: CASLREGAYEQYV.

This chain links TRBV2 with TRBJ1-1; D is unclear. Germline CDR1 and CDR2: SNHLY and FYNNEI. The CDR3 totals 12 residues. With 4 bases removed from V and 1 base from J, the gap between germline ends came to 4 bases. The DNA for the CDR3 is TGTGCCAGCAGTGCAGCGAACACTGAAGCTTTCTTT. Translated: CASSAANTEAFF.

In its sample, this clonotype was seen many times. This sequence joins TRBV20-1 and TRBJ1-1; possible D gene TRBD1, 5 bases. Germline V gene data show CDR1 as DFQATT and CDR2 as SNEGSKA (reference sequence). Deletions cut 3 bases from V and 4 bases from J, with 12 bases between. The CDR3 consists of 13 residues. The CDR3 loop is CSASGREATEAFF. The CDR3 DNA reads TGCAGTGCTAGTGGCAGGGAGGCCACTGAAGCTTTCTTT.

This clonotype is labeled as medium-sized (0.01 to 0.1%). The CDR3 DNA follows: TGCAGTGCTTCCGGGACAGGGGGCACGGTTGCTAATTCACCCCTCCACTTT. The encoded protein is CSASGTGGTVANSPLHF. V and J are TRBV20-1 and TRBJ1-6; TRBD1 aligns across 12 bases. Trimming removed 5 bases from V and 6 bases from J; junction bases left unmatched: 11. Per germline, CDR1 DFQATT and CDR2 SNEGSKA (reference sequence). The length of the CDR3 is 17 residues.

The chain is built from TRBV6-1 and TRBJ2-1; 8 nucleotides align to TRBD2. Per the germline V gene, CDR1 is MNHNS and CDR2 is SASEGT. The V gene end was trimmed by 1 base and the J gene end by 1 base; junction bases not matched to a gene: 3. The CDR3 consists of 16 residues. CDR3 sequence (DNA): TGTGCCAGCAGTGAAGGCGGCGGGGGGTCCTACAATGAGCAGTTCTTC. Its protein is CASSEGGGGSYNEQFF.

At least ten counts were recorded for this clonotype. This rearrangement joins TRBV9 to TRBJ2-1; 8 bases map to TRBD2. The CDR3 spans 14 residues. The germline CDR1 and CDR2 sequences are SGDLS and YYNGEE. Trimming cost V 2 bases and J 8 bases; bases outside gene matches: 6. The CDR3 region is CASSVSGSSDEQFF. CDR3 DNA: TGTGCCAGCAGCGTCAGCGGGAGTAGTGATGAGCAGTTCTTC.

This clonotype came up many times. The J gene is TRBJ1-1, the V gene TRBV30, with unresolved D. Germline lookup yields CDR1 GTSNPN and CDR2 SVGIG (reference sequence). V was clipped by 8 bases and J by 5 bases, with 15 bases between them. This CDR3 is 12 amino acids long. DNA for the CDR3: TGTGCCGTTTTAGCCAGAGGAACTGAAGCTTTCTTT. This sequence encodes CAVLARGTEAFF.

The sample holds a few counts of this clonotype. This rearrangement joins TRBV11-2 to TRBJ2-6; D gene unclear. This CDR3 has 16 residues. V lost 5 bases and J lost 1, with 12 bases in between. Germline loops: CDR1 SGHAT, CDR2 FQNNGV. The CDR3 here is CASSPDRVSGANVLTF. The CDR3 DNA sequence: TGTGCCAGCAGCCCGGATCGGGTGTCTGGGGCCAACGTCCTGACTTTC.

This clonotype has ten or more counts. This sequence joins TRBV24-1 and TRBJ2-1; D is ambiguous. In germline, CDR1 is KGHDR, CDR2 SFDVKD. The V end was cut by 5 bases, the J end by 9 bases, with 7 bases between. The length of the CDR3 is 11 residues. This CDR3 is CATSVRTEQFF. Here the CDR3 DNA reads TGTGCCACCAGTGTACGCACTGAGCAGTTCTTC.

In this sample, this clonotype turned up many times. V usage is TRBV4-1 and J usage is TRBJ2-5, with 14 bases matching TRBD2. The junction had 1 base not matched to a gene; V was cut back by 0 bases and J by 4 bases. This CDR3 contains 16 residues. The germline gives CDR1 MGHRA, CDR2 YSYEKL. The CDR3 spells CASSQDGTSGRETQYF. The CDR3 DNA sequence: TGCGCCAGCAGCCAAGATGGGACTAGCGGGAGAGAGACCCAGTACTTC.

This clonotype was recorded many times. An end of the junction does not agree with germline; a read error may underlie this. The chain joins TRBV7-2 to TRBJ1-1, with no clear D. CDR3 length equals 12 residues. Per the germline V gene, CDR1 is SGHTA and CDR2 is FQGNSA. The CDR3 spells CASRLGYTEAFF. The CDR3 DNA follows: TGTGCCAGCAGGTTAGGGTACACTGAAGCTTTCTTT.

The CDR3 region is CASGAPIGLGGNEQFF. CDR3 DNA sequence: TGTGCCAGCGGGGCCCCCATCGGCTTGGGTGGCAATGAGCAGTTCTTC. The genes are TRBV25-1 and TRBJ2-1; D is perhaps TRBD1 (5 bases). Germline V lookup: CDR1 MGHDK, CDR2 SYGVNS. The CDR3 loop spans 16 amino acids. V lost 8 bases, J lost 6 bases, and 23 bases lay in between.

This clonotype was seen a handful of times. The chain has TRBV7-6 and TRBJ2-2, with D possibly being TRBD2 (5 bases). The germline V gene encodes CDR1 SGHVS and CDR2 FNYEAQ. V lost 3 bases and J lost 8, with 10 bases in between. There are 13 residues in the CDR3. The CDR3 region has the DNA TGTGCCAGCAGCTTCCGGGATTCGGGGGAGCTGTTTTTT. It encodes CASSFRDSGELFF. The full variable domain, its missing parts supplied by reference TRBV7-6 and TRBJ2-2, is GAGVSQSPRYKVTKRGQDVALRCDPISGHVSLYWYRQALGQGPEFLTYFNYEAQQDKSGLPNDRFSAERPEGSISTLTIQRTEQRDSAMYRCASSFRDSGELFFGEGSRLTVL.

This clonotype has ten or more counts. For the CDR3, the DNA is TGTGCCAGCCGAGGGACGGACAGGGTAGAAACTGGGGCCAACGTCCTGACTTTC. Residues: CASRGTDRVETGANVLTF. The chain combines TRBV6-1 with TRBJ2-6, with 8 positions matching TRBD1. The V gene end was trimmed by 8 bases and the J gene end by 2 bases; junction bases not matched to a gene: 14. Germline V gene data show CDR1 as MNHNS and CDR2 as SASEGT. This CDR3 contains 18 residues.